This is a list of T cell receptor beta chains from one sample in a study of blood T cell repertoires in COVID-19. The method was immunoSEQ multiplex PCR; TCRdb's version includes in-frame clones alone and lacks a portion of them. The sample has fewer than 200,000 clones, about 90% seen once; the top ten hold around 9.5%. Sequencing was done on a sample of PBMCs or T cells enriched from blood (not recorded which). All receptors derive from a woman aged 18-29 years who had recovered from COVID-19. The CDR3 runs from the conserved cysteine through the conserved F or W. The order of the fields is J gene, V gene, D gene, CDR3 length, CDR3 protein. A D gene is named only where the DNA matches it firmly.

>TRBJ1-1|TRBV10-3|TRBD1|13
CAISATGDFEAFF
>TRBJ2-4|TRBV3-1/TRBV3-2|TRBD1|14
CASSRQGTVNIQYF
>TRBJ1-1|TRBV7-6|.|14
CASSPGHLNTEAFF
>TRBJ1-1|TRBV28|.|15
CASSPSGGLNTEAFF
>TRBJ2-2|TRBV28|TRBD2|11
CAIKAGRLLFF
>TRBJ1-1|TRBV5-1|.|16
CASSLGQNTMNTEAFF
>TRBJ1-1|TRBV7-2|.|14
CASSQGQMNTEAFF
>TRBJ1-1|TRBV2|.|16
CASSDGQFGTNTEAFF
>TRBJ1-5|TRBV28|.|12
CASSWGDQPQHF
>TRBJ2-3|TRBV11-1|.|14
CASSLGSEAGTQYF
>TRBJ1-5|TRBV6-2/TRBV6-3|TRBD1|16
CASSFGTGEVNQPQHF
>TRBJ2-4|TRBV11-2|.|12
CASSLTENIQYF
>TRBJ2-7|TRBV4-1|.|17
CASSQEMKGEGRNEQYF
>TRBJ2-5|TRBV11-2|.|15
CASSLFSSRQETQYF
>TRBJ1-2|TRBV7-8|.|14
CASSIAVTGYGYTF
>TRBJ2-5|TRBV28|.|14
CATSPRDGLETQYF
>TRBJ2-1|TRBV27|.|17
CASRQSGYRNSYNEQFF
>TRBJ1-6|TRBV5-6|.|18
CASSWGTGPSSTNSPLHF
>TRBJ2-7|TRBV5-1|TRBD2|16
CASSLVELAGAHEQYF
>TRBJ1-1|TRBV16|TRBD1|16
CASSTDMRQGPAEAFF
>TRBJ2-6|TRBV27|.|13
CASSPAGANVLTF
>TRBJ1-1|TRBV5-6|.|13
CASSEVLNTEAFF
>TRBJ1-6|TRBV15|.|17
CATSRVLELTGNSPLHF
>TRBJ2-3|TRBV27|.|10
CASGRDTQYF
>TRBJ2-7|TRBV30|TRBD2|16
CAWDRVSGRAAYEQYF
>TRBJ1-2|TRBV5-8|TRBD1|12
CASSPGQYGYTF
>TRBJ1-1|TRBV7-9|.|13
CASSRGHNTEAFF
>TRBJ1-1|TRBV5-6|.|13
CASKFPGNTEAFF
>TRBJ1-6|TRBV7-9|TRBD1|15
CASSGRDSDNSPLHF
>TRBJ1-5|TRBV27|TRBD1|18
CASSLPTGGRYSNQPQHF
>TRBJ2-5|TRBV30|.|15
CAWSKGSGQQETQYF
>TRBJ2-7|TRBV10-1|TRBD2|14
CASSERTSSHEQYF
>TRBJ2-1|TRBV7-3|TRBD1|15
CASSLGQGSYNEQFF
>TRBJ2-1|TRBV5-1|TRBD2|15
CASTLAGRTSNEQFF
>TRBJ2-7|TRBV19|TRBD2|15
CASSIASGSSYEQYF
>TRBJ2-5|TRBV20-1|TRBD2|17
CSASRFLGLAGEETQYF
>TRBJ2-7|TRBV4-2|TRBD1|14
CASSHGTGIYEQYF
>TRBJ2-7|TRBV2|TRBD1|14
CASSTRQGSNEQYF
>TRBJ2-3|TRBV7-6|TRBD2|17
CASSLGGLARGTDTQYF
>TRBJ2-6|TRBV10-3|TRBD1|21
CAISKDSGTGGAFSGANVLTF
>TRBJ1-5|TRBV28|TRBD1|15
CASSLKGAATQPQHF
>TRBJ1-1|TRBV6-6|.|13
CASRPNTNTEAFF
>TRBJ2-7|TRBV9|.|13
CASSVGEGYEQYF
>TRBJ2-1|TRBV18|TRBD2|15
CASSPTSGGANEQFF